The entry below gives a single T cell receptor beta chain sequence along with its context. Its antigen is undetermined. These data belong to a study of human T cells and chemical hapten exposure. Across the study: 2% DPC applied to a 2 cm by 2 cm arm area sensitized donors.

This sample's time point: patch test 3, about 24 weeks after DPC sensitization. This sample's treatment: therapeutic diphenylcyclopropenone sensitization with weekly scalp DPC. The CDR3 length is 16 residues. Germline V gene data show CDR1 as SGHRS and CDR2 as YFSETQ. Trimming took off 0 bases at V and 2 bases at J, with 15 bases between the two ends. Study observations and caveats: TCRs exceeding 1 in 1000 frequency stayed unchanged with DPC sensitization.

TCRdb itself ran the RACE reads through MiXCR, one entry per CDR3 protein. This table holds roughly 100,000 distinct CDR3 sequences, less than 45% found once. The sample in question was whole blood, obtained in connection with sensitization to the hapten diphenylcyclopropenone (DPC). The sequence was obtained from a middle-aged man with alopecia areata. Some clones in this sample may be carry-over from other donors' samples. The rearrangement links TRBV5-1 to TRBJ2-7; maybe TRBD1 (5 bases). CDR3 region: CASSLALLRGPYEQYF. The DNA for the CDR3 is TGCGCCAGCAGCTTGGCCCTCCTAAGGGGCCCCTACGAGCAGTACTTC.